This is a list of T cell receptor beta chains from one sample in a study of blood T cell repertoires in COVID-19. Profiled with immunoSEQ multiplex PCR; TCRdb holds only in-frame clones, not every one. The sample lists a few hundred thousand clones; approximately 88% were seen once. The sequencing sample was made of peripheral blood. The receptors originated from a woman in her twenties or thirties with COVID-19, enrolled during active disease. Both conserved end residues are part of each CDR3. For some rows the clone size is stated as once, few or many, or as a class when expanded; others skip it.

TRBV6-5	TRBJ2-3	.	CASSYSGRGADTQYF
TRBV29-1	TRBJ2-1	.	CSATRGSSYNEQFF
TRBV27	TRBJ2-1	once	CASSLRWSYNEQFF
TRBV4-3	TRBJ2-2	.	CASSQGPDGDYTGELFF
TRBV6-2/TRBV6-3	TRBJ1-5	.	CASSSMGPQKPQHF
TRBV6-2/TRBV6-3	TRBJ1-3	.	CASSYSEQMNTIYF
TRBV13	TRBJ2-5	.	CASSSLFNRETQYF
TRBV4-3	TRBJ1-5	.	CASSQDIGQGYQPQHF
TRBV7-2	TRBJ2-5	.	CASSPYVQDPQETQYF
TRBV28	TRBJ2-2	.	CASSLGLGGTGELFF
TRBV10-2	TRBJ2-2	.	CASSPIAGGPNTGELFF
TRBV29-1	TRBJ1-1	.	CSVSGEGSMNTEAFF
TRBV6-2/TRBV6-3	TRBJ1-1	.	CASSNPTYTEAFF
TRBV5-4	TRBJ1-2	.	CASSHRGLPRYGYTF
TRBV6-5	TRBJ2-4	.	CASSYSAGLQNIQYF
TRBV5-1	TRBJ2-5	.	CASSLRAGVVETQYF
TRBV4-1	TRBJ1-2	.	CASSPRTGEGYTF
TRBV5-4	TRBJ2-3	once	CASSLALAGGPSTDTQYF
TRBV11-2	TRBJ2-2	.	CASSTGLDTGELFF
TRBV5-6	TRBJ2-1	.	CASSFHGVIPNEQFF
TRBV4-3	TRBJ1-2	once	CASSQERGAWGYTF
TRBV4-3	TRBJ1-2	.	CASSQGDSPNYPYGYTF